This T cell receptor beta chain was recorded in a study of cytotoxic CD8 clonotypes in ibrutinib-treated CLL. Study summary: The cohort had around 11 relapsed/refractory and over 14 treatment-naive patients, around 18 IGHV unmutated. The study, taken as a whole, reports: The study found baseline clonality above age-matched healthy donors, tracking circulating CD8+ T-cell counts.

The germline CDR1 and CDR2 sequences are SGHNT and YYREEE (reference sequence). The ends lost 1 base at V and 1 base at J; junction bases unmatched: 3. CDR3 length: 15 residues. Sequenced by immunoSEQ multiplex PCR; TCRdb stores in-frame clones only, minus some. The table has over 120,000 clones, around 81% seen once; the top ten hold less than 9%. A remark on this clone: Its antigen is as yet unknown.

Material: PBMCs, obtained after 36 months of ibrutinib treatment. The clonotype was recovered from a human donor with chronic lymphocytic leukemia. The chain uses TRBV5-4 and TRBJ2-3, with 7 positions matching TRBD1. The CDR3 sequence: CASSLRGLRTDTQYF. In DNA, the CDR3 is TGTGCCAGCAGCTTGAGGGGGCTGCGCACAGATACGCAGTATTTT.